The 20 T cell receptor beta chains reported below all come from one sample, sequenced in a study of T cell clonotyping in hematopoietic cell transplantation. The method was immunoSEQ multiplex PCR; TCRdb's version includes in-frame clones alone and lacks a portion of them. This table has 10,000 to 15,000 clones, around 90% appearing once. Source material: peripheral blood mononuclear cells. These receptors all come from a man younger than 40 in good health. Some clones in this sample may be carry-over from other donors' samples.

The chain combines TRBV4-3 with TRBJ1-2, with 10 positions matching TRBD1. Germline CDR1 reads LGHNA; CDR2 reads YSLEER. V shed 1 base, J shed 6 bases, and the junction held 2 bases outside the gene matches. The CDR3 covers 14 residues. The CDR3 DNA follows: TGCGCCAGCAGCCAAGGACAGGGGGCGGATGGCTACACCTTC. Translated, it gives CASSQGQGADGYTF.

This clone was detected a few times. In DNA, the CDR3 is TGCGCCAGCAGCTCGCGACAGGGAGAAACCTACGAGCAGTACTTC. Translated, it gives CASSSRQGETYEQYF. The chain has TRBV5-1 and TRBJ2-7, with 7 bases that match TRBD1. Trimming at V came to 3 bases and at J to 2 bases, leaving 8 bases not matched to a gene. Germline V lookup: CDR1 SGHRS, CDR2 YFSETQ. This CDR3 comprises 15 residues.

The CDR3 DNA reads TGCGCCAGCAGCCACGGACAGACAACAGATACGCAGTATTTT. Protein sequence: CASSHGQTTDTQYF. The V gene is TRBV5-1, the J gene TRBJ2-3; D may be TRBD1 (6 bases). The V gene lost 4 bases and the J gene lost 3 bases, with 12 bases spanning the gap. Germline V gives CDR1 SGHRS, CDR2 YFSETQ. This CDR3 has 14 amino acids. Together with reference TRBV5-1 and TRBJ2-3, the CDR3 gives the full variable domain: KAGVTQTPRYLIKTRGQQVTLSCSPISGHRSVSWYQQTPGQGLQFLFEYFSETQRNKGNFPGRFSGRQFSNSRSEMNVSTLELGDSALYLCASSHGQTTDTQYFGPGTRLTVL.

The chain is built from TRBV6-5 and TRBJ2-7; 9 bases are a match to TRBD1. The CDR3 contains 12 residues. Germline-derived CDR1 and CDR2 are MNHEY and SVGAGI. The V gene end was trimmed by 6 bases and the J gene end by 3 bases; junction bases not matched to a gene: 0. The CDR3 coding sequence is TGTGCCAGCAGGGGACAGGGCTACGAGCAGTACTTC. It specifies CASRGQGYEQYF.

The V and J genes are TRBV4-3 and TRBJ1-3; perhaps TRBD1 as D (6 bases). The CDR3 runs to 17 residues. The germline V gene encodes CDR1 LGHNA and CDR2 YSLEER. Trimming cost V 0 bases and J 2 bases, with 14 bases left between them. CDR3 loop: CASSQDHRPGAGNTIYF. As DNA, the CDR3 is TGCGCCAGCAGCCAAGATCACCGGCCAGGGGCTGGAAACACCATATATTTT.

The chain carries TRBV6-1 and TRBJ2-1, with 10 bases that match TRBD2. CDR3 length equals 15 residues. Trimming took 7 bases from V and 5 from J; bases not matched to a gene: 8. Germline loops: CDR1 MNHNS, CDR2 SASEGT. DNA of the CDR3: TGTGCCAGCATTTCACTAGCGGGGCGTCACAATGAGCAGTTCTTC. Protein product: CASISLAGRHNEQFF.

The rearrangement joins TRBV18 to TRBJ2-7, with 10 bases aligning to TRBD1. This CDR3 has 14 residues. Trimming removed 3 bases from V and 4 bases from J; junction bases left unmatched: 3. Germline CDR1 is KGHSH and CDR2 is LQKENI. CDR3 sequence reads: CASSPRQGAYEQYF. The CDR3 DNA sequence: TGTGCCAGCTCACCCCGACAGGGGGCTTACGAGCAGTACTTC.

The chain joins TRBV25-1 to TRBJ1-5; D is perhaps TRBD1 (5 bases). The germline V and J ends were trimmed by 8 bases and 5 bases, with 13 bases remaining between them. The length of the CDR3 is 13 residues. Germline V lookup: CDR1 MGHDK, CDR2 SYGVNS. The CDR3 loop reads CASRGRDDQPQHF. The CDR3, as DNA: TGTGCCAGCCGGGGCAGGGATGATCAGCCCCAGCATTTT.

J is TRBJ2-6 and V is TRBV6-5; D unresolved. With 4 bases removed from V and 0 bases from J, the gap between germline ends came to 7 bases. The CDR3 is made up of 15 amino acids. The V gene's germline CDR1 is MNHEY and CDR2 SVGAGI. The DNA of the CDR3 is TGTGCCAGCAGTTCCTCAGACTCTGGGGCCAACGTCCTGACTTTC. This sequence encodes CASSSSDSGANVLTF.

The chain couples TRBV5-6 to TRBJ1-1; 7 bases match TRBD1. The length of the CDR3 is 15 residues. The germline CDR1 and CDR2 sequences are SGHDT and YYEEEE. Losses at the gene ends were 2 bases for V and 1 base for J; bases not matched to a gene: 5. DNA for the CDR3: TGTGCCAGCAGCTTAGGGGACAGCCCGAACACTGAAGCTTTCTTT. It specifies CASSLGDSPNTEAFF.

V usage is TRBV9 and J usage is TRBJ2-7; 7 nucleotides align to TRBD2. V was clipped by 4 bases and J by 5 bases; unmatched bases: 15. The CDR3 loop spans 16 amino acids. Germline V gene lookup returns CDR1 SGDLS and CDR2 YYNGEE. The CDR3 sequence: CASSMDGGSFGNEQYF. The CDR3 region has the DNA TGTGCCAGCAGCATGGACGGGGGGTCTTTTGGCAACGAGCAGTACTTC.

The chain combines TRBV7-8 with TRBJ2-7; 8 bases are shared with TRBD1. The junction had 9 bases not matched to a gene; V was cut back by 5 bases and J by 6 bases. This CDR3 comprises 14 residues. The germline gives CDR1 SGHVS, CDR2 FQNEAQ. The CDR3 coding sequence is TGTGCCAGCAGCCTAACGACAGGGGCAAGCGAGCAGTACTTC. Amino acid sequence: CASSLTTGASEQYF.

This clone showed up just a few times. The CDR3 spells CASADYEQYF. DNA of the CDR3: TGTGCCAGCGCGGACTACGAGCAGTACTTC. The chain joins TRBV7-2 to TRBJ2-7; D call uncertain. Germline assignment: CDR1 SGHTA and CDR2 FQGNSA. The V and J ends lost 8 bases and 3 bases respectively, with 5 bases between them. The CDR3 sequence is 10 residues long.

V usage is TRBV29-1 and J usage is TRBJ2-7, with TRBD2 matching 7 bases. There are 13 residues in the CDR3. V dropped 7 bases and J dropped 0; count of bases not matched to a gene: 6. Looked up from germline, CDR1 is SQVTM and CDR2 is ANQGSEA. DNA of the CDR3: TGCAGCGCCATGGAGCGGGACTCCTACGAGCAGTACTTC. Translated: CSAMERDSYEQYF.

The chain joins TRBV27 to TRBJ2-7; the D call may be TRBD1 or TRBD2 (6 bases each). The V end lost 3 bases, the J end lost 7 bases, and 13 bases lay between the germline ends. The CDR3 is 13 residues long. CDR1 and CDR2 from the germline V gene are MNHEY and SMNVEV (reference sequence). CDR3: CASSFRGRGEQYF. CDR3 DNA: TGTGCCAGCAGTTTCAGGGGCCGGGGGGAGCAGTACTTC.

The CDR3 sequence is CASSESSRGYEQYF. The CDR3 DNA is TGTGCCAGCAGTGAATCCAGTCGGGGTTACGAGCAGTACTTC. This chain uses TRBV2 with TRBJ2-7, with a tentative D call TRBD2 (5 bases). Germline V gene lookup returns CDR1 SNHLY and CDR2 FYNNEI. CDR3 length: 14 residues. Deletions cut 2 bases from V and 4 bases from J, with 12 bases between.

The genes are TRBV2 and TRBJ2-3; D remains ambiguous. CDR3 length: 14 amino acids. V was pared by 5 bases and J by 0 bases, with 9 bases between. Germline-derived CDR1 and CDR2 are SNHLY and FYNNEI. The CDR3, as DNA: TGTGCCAGCAGTTCAACAGACAGCACAGATACGCAGTATTTT. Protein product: CASSSTDSTDTQYF.

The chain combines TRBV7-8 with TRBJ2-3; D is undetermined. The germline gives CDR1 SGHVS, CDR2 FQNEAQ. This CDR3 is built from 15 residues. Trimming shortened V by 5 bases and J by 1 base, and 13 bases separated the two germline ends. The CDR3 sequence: CASSVGNAGTDTQYF. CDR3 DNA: TGTGCCAGCAGCGTAGGGAACGCGGGCACAGATACGCAGTATTTT.

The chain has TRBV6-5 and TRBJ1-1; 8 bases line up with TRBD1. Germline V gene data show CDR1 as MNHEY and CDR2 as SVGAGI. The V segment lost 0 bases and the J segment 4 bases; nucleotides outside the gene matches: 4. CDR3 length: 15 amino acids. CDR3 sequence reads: CASSYSNRGATEAFF. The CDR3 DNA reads TGTGCCAGCAGTTACTCGAACAGGGGGGCCACTGAAGCTTTCTTT.

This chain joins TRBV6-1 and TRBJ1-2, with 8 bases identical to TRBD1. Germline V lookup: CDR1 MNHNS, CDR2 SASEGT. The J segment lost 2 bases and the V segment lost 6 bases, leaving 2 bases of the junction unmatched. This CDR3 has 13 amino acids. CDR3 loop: CASSRDRNYGYTF. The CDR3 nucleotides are TGTGCCAGCAGCCGGGACAGGAACTATGGCTACACCTTC.